The rows below give T cell receptor beta chains drawn from one sample of a study of type 1 regulatory T cells. TCRdb re-called the reads through MiXCR, storing one row per CDR3 protein. The repertoire holds 88,000 or so distinct CDR3 sequences, with about 28% as singletons. Sequencing was performed on CD4+ T cells, either the whole sample or a sorted fraction (not recorded which). Receptor source: a human donor in good health. The CDR3 runs from the conserved cysteine through the conserved F or W. Each record gives: CDR3 protein, CDR3 DNA, J gene, CDR3 length, D gene, clone size, V gene. A D gene is named only where the DNA matches it firmly. The size of a clone is reported for some rows only, either as once, few or many, or as a class for expanded clones.

CASSLISRTYEQYF	TGTGCCAGCAGTTTGATCAGCCGTACCTACGAGCAGTACTTC	TRBJ2-7	14	-	few	TRBV28
CASSPSAARGRNEQFF	TGTGCCAGCAGTCCTTCCGCAGCTAGAGGTAGAAATGAGCAGTTCTTC	TRBJ2-1	16	-	few	TRBV6-5
CASKLGTSGPPSSYNEQFF	TGTGCCAGCAAGCTCGGGACTAGCGGGCCCCCTAGCTCCTACAATGAGCAGTTCTTC	TRBJ2-1	19	TRBD2	-	TRBV12-3/TRBV12-4
CASSMTGTRSQETQYF	TGTGCCAGCAGTATGACCGGGACCCGATCCCAAGAGACCCAGTACTTC	TRBJ2-5	16	-	-	TRBV5-4
CASSLGRSGLSYNEQFF	TGTGCCAGCAGCTTAGGTCGGTCGGGGCTATCATACAATGAGCAGTTCTTC	TRBJ2-1	17	-	-	TRBV11-2
CASRGGLAGADTQYF	TGTGCCAGCAGGGGTGGACTAGCGGGAGCCGATACGCAGTATTTT	TRBJ2-3	15	TRBD2	few	TRBV7-2
CASSTGTGGRTDTQYF	TGTGCCAGCAGCACGGGGACAGGGGGACGCACAGATACGCAGTATTTT	TRBJ2-3	16	TRBD1	few	TRBV7-2
CASSYLRDGGYNSPLHF	TGTGCCAGCAGTTACCTCCGGGACGGGGGATATAATTCACCCCTCCACTTT	TRBJ1-6	17	-	few	TRBV6-6
CSASPGLNTGELFF	TGCAGTGCTAGCCCGGGACTCAACACCGGGGAGCTGTTTTTT	TRBJ2-2	14	-	few	TRBV20-1
CSARIDQETQYF	TGCAGTGCTAGGATCGACCAAGAGACCCAGTACTTC	TRBJ2-5	12	-	-	TRBV20-1
CSARTSGEDTQYF	TGCAGTGCGAGGACTAGCGGAGAGGATACGCAGTATTTT	TRBJ2-3	13	TRBD2	once	TRBV20-1
CASREANSPLHF	TGTGCCAGCAGAGAGGCTAATTCACCCCTCCACTTT	TRBJ1-6	12	-	few	TRBV5-4
CASSPSPLNTEAFF	TGTGCCAGCAGCCCCTCCCCCTTGAACACTGAAGCTTTCTTT	TRBJ1-1	14	-	few	TRBV9
CSAKGNEQFF	TGCAGTGCAAAGGGCAATGAGCAGTTCTTC	TRBJ2-1	10	-	-	TRBV20-1
CASSMFGQVQTHSGANVLTF	TGTGCCAGTAGTATGTTCGGACAAGTTCAGACGCACTCTGGGGCCAACGTCCTGACTTTC	TRBJ2-6	20	-	few	TRBV19
CSALGVLAGTNEQFF	TGCAGTGCCCTCGGGGTCCTAGCGGGAACCAATGAGCAGTTCTTC	TRBJ2-1	15	TRBD2	few	TRBV20-1
CSARTSGSLPDTQYF	TGCAGTGCACGGACTAGCGGGAGTCTTCCAGATACGCAGTATTTT	TRBJ2-3	15	TRBD2	few	TRBV20-1